This T cell receptor (beta chain) is drawn from a study of T cell responses to AZD1222 COVID-19 vaccine. Profiling relied on immunoSEQ multiplex PCR, and the TCRdb table lists in-frame clones only, not all of them. The repertoire holds 120,000 to 150,000 clones, with roughly 90% as singletons. CDR3 size: 16 residues. CDR1 is MDHEN and CDR2 is SYDVKM in the germline V gene. V dropped 0 bases and J dropped 6 bases, with 18 bases sitting between them. The sequence came from an adult in good health. Sequences were derived from peripheral blood, sampled on day 0 of AZD1222 vaccination. The chain carries TRBV28 and TRBJ2-7; either TRBD1 or TRBD2 may supply D (5 bases each). For the CDR3, the DNA is TGTGCCAGCAGTTTATGGGCAGGGTGGGGACGCGGCGAGCAGTACTTC. Translated: CASSLWAGWGRGEQYF.